What follows is one TCR beta chain and its context. Its antigen is not known. These data belong to a study of post-analysis software for immune sequencing data. General study results and limits: Controls' normalized Chao1 diversity significantly exceeded that of multiple sclerosis patients. Strong co-clustering by F measure was seen for same-batch samples. The study found TRBV5-6, TRBV5-1 and TRBV20-1 among a few TRBV segments more frequent in patients than controls.

Unique molecular identifiers were present in the TCR beta cDNA libraries. TCRdb independently ran MiXCR on the PCR reads; one entry per CDR3 protein. The repertoire consists of approximately 400,000 distinct CDR3 sequences, with around 33% occurring once and the leading ten covering 13%. Deletions cut 5 bases from V and 4 bases from J, with 11 bases between. CDR1 is MGHDK and CDR2 is SYGVNS in the germline V gene. The length of the CDR3 is 13 residues. The sequenced sample was blood. The gene calls are TRBV25-1 and TRBJ1-1; possibly TRBD1 for D (5 bases). The sequence derives from a girl aged 5 to 17 with multiple sclerosis. This CDR3 is CASSQGVLTEAFF. The CDR3 DNA reads TGTGCCAGCAGTCAGGGCGTCCTCACTGAAGCTTTCTTT.